In this sample, the clone carrying this T cell receptor (beta chain) turned up a few times. The data were obtained in a study of control samples from healthy donors and cancer patients. Sequenced by immunoSEQ multiplex PCR; TCRdb stores in-frame clones only, minus some. The data hold about 150,000 clones, with over 90% observed a single time. This CDR3 spans 16 amino acids. V dropped 3 bases and J dropped 4; count of bases not matched to a gene: 6. In germline, CDR1 is LNHNV, CDR2 YYDKDF (reference sequence). The rearrangement joins TRBV15 to TRBJ2-3, with TRBD2 matching over 11 bases. The origin of this receptor is a man aged 55 to 70 with colorectal cancer. Sequenced: PBMCs. CDR3: CATSRDSGGAADTQYF. DNA for the CDR3: TGTGCCACCAGCAGGGATAGCGGGGGGGCGGCAGATACGCAGTATTTT.